Listed below are T cell receptor beta chains from one sample, sequenced in a study of graft-versus-host responses after intestinal transplantation. Libraries were prepared by immunoSEQ multiplex PCR; TCRdb keeps only in-frame clonotypes and omits some of them. The data contain about 130,000 clones, more than 90% of them singletons. For these TCRs, the target antigens are not known. The specimen comprised unstimulated CD4+ T cells sorted from spleen or lymph node cells, sampled before intestinal transplant. The receptor set was obtained from a human donor who received an intestinal transplant. Each CDR3 is given without its conserved first and last residue. The size entry is marked missing in some rows and otherwise reads once, few, many or a size class.

TRBV19	once	TRBJ2-3	ASSPGQGNSRTQY
TRBV29-1	.	TRBJ2-7	SVKGSYEQY
TRBV9	.	TRBJ2-5	ASSVGGGQETQY
TRBV5-6	.	TRBJ2-7	ASRKGQTGPYEQY
TRBV5-5	.	TRBJ1-2	ASSWDGSYGYT
TRBV7-2	.	TRBJ2-1	ASSLGGPPGDYEQF
TRBV6-5	once	TRBJ2-1	ASSYSTGTTHNEQF
TRBV10-3	.	TRBJ1-4	AISESMTGKDEKLF
TRBV7-2	once	TRBJ2-4	ASSPGWNIQY
TRBV30	.	TRBJ1-3	AWSDSDSLISGNTIY
TRBV27	.	TRBJ2-1	ASKQSGTRYQF
TRBV19	.	TRBJ1-6	ASSLRGTATRYNSPLH
TRBV6-1	.	TRBJ2-1	ASSWTSPTYNEQF
TRBV11-3	.	TRBJ2-2	ASSLPGRQLF
TRBV9	once	TRBJ2-1	ASSVGDSGYNEQF
TRBV11-3	once	TRBJ2-7	ASSLGPNYEQY
TRBV18	once	TRBJ1-4	ASSPRTGNEKLF
TRBV2	.	TRBJ1-2	ASSEEIWDRDGYT
TRBV7-8	once	TRBJ2-1	ASSNRPGGPVNEQF
TRBV5-1	.	TRBJ1-6	ASSLEGSPLH
TRBV5-5	.	TRBJ2-2	ASSLGGNTGELF
TRBV21-1	.	TRBJ1-2	ASSKRGGPCGYT
TRBV9	.	TRBJ2-1	ASSVGRENEQF
TRBV9	.	TRBJ2-3	ASSRSVPDTQY
TRBV6-5	.	TRBJ1-5	ASRGKQNQPQH
TRBV18	.	TRBJ1-1	ASSLETGGGTEAF
TRBV9	.	TRBJ2-5	ASSQGVPETQY
TRBV2	.	TRBJ1-5	ASRGSNQPQH
TRBV15	.	TRBJ2-5	ATSSWTPQETQY
TRBV19	.	TRBJ1-2	ASTKENSVYGYT
TRBV10-3	.	TRBJ1-1	AISESKPGGTEAF
TRBV2	few	TRBJ1-2	ASSDRGSGYGYT
TRBV6-5	.	TRBJ2-1	ASSYGHSYNEQF
TRBV25-1	few	TRBJ2-7	ASSENYEQY
TRBV2	.	TRBJ1-4	ASSVGYKKLF
TRBV7-9	.	TRBJ2-3	ASSNVGRASTDTQY
TRBV13	few	TRBJ2-3	ASRRFSTDTQY
TRBV7-9	.	TRBJ1-3	ASSLDSGNTIY
TRBV5-5	.	TRBJ1-3	ASSLGGSGNTIY
TRBV5-8	few	TRBJ2-7	ASSSKGGHEQY
TRBV9	.	TRBJ2-5	ASSYRDSQETQY
TRBV7-9	.	TRBJ1-2	ASHQGRDYGYT
TRBV19	few	TRBJ1-2	ASSIPGYGYT
TRBV5-1	once	TRBJ1-2	ASSPLSGTGNYGYT
TRBV10-2	.	TRBJ2-6	ASSDTTSPGANVLT
TRBV18	.	TRBJ1-2	ASSPRDSSNYGYT
TRBV27	.	TRBJ1-2	ASSLRSSPFFYGYT
TRBV2	.	TRBJ1-4	ASRAGPGTNEKLF